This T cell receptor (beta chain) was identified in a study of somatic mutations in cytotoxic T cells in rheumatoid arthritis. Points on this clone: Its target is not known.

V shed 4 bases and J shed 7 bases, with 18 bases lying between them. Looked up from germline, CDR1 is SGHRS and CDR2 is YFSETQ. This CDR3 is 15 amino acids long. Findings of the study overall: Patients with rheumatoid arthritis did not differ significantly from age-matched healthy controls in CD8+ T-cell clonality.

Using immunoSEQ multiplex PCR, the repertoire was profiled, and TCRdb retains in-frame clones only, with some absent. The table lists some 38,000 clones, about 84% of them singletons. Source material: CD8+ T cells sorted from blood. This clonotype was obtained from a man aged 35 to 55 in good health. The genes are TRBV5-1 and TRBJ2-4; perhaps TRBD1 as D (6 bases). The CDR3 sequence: CASSVRDTWGNIQYF. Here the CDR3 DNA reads TGCGCCAGCAGCGTTCGGGACACCTGGGGGAACATTCAGTACTTC.